Each of the 27 T cell receptor beta chains below was sequenced from the same sample in a study of blood T cell repertoires in COVID-19. Using immunoSEQ multiplex PCR, the repertoire was profiled, and TCRdb retains in-frame clones only, with some absent. The sample contains over 120,000 clones, around 80% of which appear only once. The sample consisted of PBMCs or T cells enriched from blood (not recorded which). The source of these receptors is a woman in her fifties or sixties who had recovered from COVID-19.

The chain couples TRBV27 to TRBJ1-2; TRBD1 aligns across 7 bases. Germline CDR1 is MNHEY and CDR2 is SMNVEV (reference sequence). Trimming removed 3 bases from V and 2 bases from J; junction bases left unmatched: 9. This CDR3 is built from 16 residues. CDR3 nucleotides: TGTGCCAGCAGTTTGAGACAGGGCACCTTAAACTATGGCTACACCTTC. Its protein product is CASSLRQGTLNYGYTF.

This clone was counted only a few times. This sequence joins TRBV28 and TRBJ2-2, with 10 bases matching TRBD1. The CDR3 loop spans 15 amino acids. Germline V CDR1 and CDR2: MDHEN, SYDVKM. V was pared by 7 bases and J by 6 bases, with 8 bases of the junction left unmatched. The CDR3 loop is CASTSSGQGSGELFF. For the CDR3, the DNA is TGTGCCAGCACTTCCTCGGGACAGGGGTCCGGGGAGCTGTTTTTT.

The V gene is TRBV3-1 (or the pseudogene TRBV3-2), the J gene TRBJ1-4, with D maybe TRBD1 (6 bases). This CDR3 region has 14 residues. Germline CDR1 reads LGHDT; CDR2 reads YNNKEL (reference sequence). V lost 2 bases, J lost 3 bases, and 7 bases lay in between. The chain's CDR3 is CASSQRTANEKLFF. In DNA, the CDR3 is TGTGCCAGCAGCCAACGGACAGCTAATGAAAAACTGTTTTTT.

The chain combines TRBV14 with TRBJ1-4; D is ambiguous. V lost 4 bases, J lost 7 bases, and 19 bases lay in between. The CDR3 has 16 amino acids. Germline loops: CDR1 SGHDN, CDR2 FVKESK. The CDR3 reads CASSPSTAGYAEKLFF. The CDR3 bases are TGTGCCAGCAGCCCCTCTACCGCAGGATACGCTGAAAAACTGTTTTTT.

The CDR3 DNA follows: TGTGCCAGCAGCTTGGGAGGGACAGGGGGGGGCGAGCAGTACTTC. Amino acids: CASSLGGTGGGEQYF. The chain joins TRBV5-4 to TRBJ2-7; TRBD1 agrees at 11 bases. The V gene end was trimmed by 0 bases and the J gene end by 6 bases; junction bases not matched to a gene: 5. The CDR3 has 15 amino acids. In germline, CDR1 is SGHNT, CDR2 YYREEE (reference sequence).

The sample holds a few counts of this clone. The chain combines TRBV20-1 with TRBJ1-5, with D perhaps matching TRBD1 (5 bases). V was pared by 7 bases and J by 9 bases, with 10 bases between. Germline V gene sequence: CDR1 DFQATT, CDR2 SNEGSKA (reference sequence). This CDR3 contains 10 residues. The CDR3 protein is CSVADRPQHF. CDR3 nucleotide sequence: TGCAGTGTGGCTGACAGGCCCCAGCATTTT.

The table lists this clone with a count of one. This sequence joins TRBV28 and TRBJ1-2; unclear D gene. Germline V lookup: CDR1 MDHEN, CDR2 SYDVKM. The CDR3 spans 14 residues. Trimming removed 6 bases at V and 1 base at J, with 12 bases between. CDR3 sequence reads: CASSTQTGNYGYTF. CDR3 bases: TGTGCCAGCAGCACGCAAACGGGTAACTATGGCTACACCTTC.

About this clone itself: This may come from a read error, since a much larger clone is one base off. Other nucleotide sequences in the sample specify the same CDR3. The chain uses TRBV12-3 or TRBV12-4 and TRBJ2-7; D possibly corresponds to TRBD1 (6 bases). The CDR3 is 13 residues long. With 9 bases removed from V and 2 bases from J, the gap between germline ends came to 14 bases. This CDR3 is CASKDRTTYEQYF. CDR3 nucleotide sequence: TGTGCCAGTAAAGACAGGACAACCTACGAGCAGTACTTC.

This chain uses TRBV15 with TRBJ1-2; perhaps TRBD1 as D (6 bases). Trimming left V 5 bases short and J 4 bases short, with 17 bases between. Per germline, CDR1 LNHNV and CDR2 YYDKDF (reference sequence). The CDR3 covers 15 residues. The CDR3 loop reads CATSSRDNNFYGYTF. The DNA for the CDR3 is TGTGCCACCAGCTCCCGGGACAACAACTTCTATGGCTACACCTTC.

This clone has just one count. The rearrangement uses TRBV6-5 and TRBJ1-1; perhaps TRBD1 as D (6 bases). From germline, CDR1 is MNHEY and CDR2 SVGAGI. The CDR3 extends over 13 amino acids. V lost 10 bases and J lost 0, with 12 bases in between. Here the CDR3 DNA reads TGTGCCAATCGGGGGGCGATGAACACTGAAGCTTTCTTT. It yields the protein CANRGAMNTEAFF.

The rearrangement joins TRBV7-6 to TRBJ2-7, with D possibly being TRBD1 (6 bases). The V end lost 1 base, the J end lost 1 base, and 11 bases lay between the germline ends. This CDR3 comprises 15 residues. From germline, CDR1 is SGHVS and CDR2 FNYEAQ. CDR3 DNA sequence: TGTGCCAGCAGCTTAGGGCCCGGACAGTCCTACGAGCAGTACGTC. This translates into CASSLGPGQSYEQYV.

This chain connects TRBV12-3 or TRBV12-4 to TRBJ2-5; maybe TRBD1 (5 bases). V was cut by 7 bases and J by 5 bases, with 14 bases left in between. The CDR3 runs to 13 residues. CDR3 protein: CASTLLGRETQYF. CDR3 bases: TGTGCCAGCACCTTATTGGGGCGGGAGACCCAGTACTTC.

The V and J genes are TRBV5-4 and TRBJ2-7; TRBD1 is a possible D gene (6 bases). CDR1 and CDR2 (germline): SGHNT, YYREEE (reference sequence). Trimming took off 0 bases at V and 6 bases at J, with 13 bases between the two ends. The CDR3 is made up of 14 amino acids. The CDR3 nucleotides read TGTGCCAGCAGCTTGGGGGGGCCGCGGTTCGAGCAGTACTTC. It encodes CASSLGGPRFEQYF.

The chain joins TRBV19 to TRBJ2-2; 8 bases agree with TRBD1. The CDR3 length is 16 residues. CDR1 is LNHDA and CDR2 is SQIVND in the germline V gene (reference sequence). V lost 3 bases to trimming and J lost 6 bases; unmatched junction nucleotides: 9. The CDR3 DNA is TGTGCCAGTAGTATCGCCCAGGGGGCGCGGGCCGGGGAGCTGTTTTTT. Translating gives CASSIAQGARAGELFF.

The V and J genes are TRBV5-6 and TRBJ1-5; perhaps TRBD1 as D (6 bases). The CDR3 spans 16 residues. The germline V gene has CDR1 SGHDT and CDR2 YYEEEE. Trimming removed 3 bases at V and 3 bases at J, with 16 bases between. This CDR3 is CASSSAGTTNNQPQHF. The DNA for the CDR3 is TGTGCCAGCAGCTCAGCCGGGACAACTAACAATCAGCCCCAGCATTTT.

The chain recombines TRBV5-3 with TRBJ1-5; D uncertain. TRBV5-3 is an open reading frame, and its role is uncertain. The CDR3 runs to 14 residues. Trimming stripped 0 bases from V and 2 bases from J, with 6 bases between. CDR3 protein: CARSLVHGNQPQHF. The CDR3 DNA reads as TGTGCCAGAAGCTTGGTACACGGCAATCAGCCCCAGCATTTT.

This clone was seen just once. This chain links TRBV5-5 with TRBJ2-7; D is possibly TRBD1 (6 bases). The CDR3 has 17 amino acids. The germline gives CDR1 SGHKS, CDR2 YYEKEE (reference sequence). Between the trimmed V and J ends, which lost 1 base and 2 bases, there was a span of 19 bases. The chain's CDR3 is CASSLSGQTTYAYEQYF. As DNA, the CDR3 is TGTGCCAGCAGCTTGTCCGGACAGACCACCTACGCCTACGAGCAGTACTTC.

The chain has TRBV28 and TRBJ1-2; TRBD1 agrees at 8 bases. The germline V gene encodes CDR1 MDHEN and CDR2 SYDVKM. Unmatched junction bases numbered 14, after V lost 6 bases and J lost 5 bases. This CDR3 spans 16 amino acids. The CDR3 nucleotides read TGTGCCAGCAGCCCCCGGGGGCAGGGGGCCGGGTATGGCTACACCTTC. Its translation is CASSPRGQGAGYGYTF.

This chain links TRBV5-6 with TRBJ1-1, with D possibly TRBD1 on 5 matching bases. The CDR3 loop spans 15 amino acids. CDR1 is SGHDT, CDR2 YYEEEE, per germline. V shed 4 bases and J shed 3 bases, with 16 bases lying between them. For the CDR3, the DNA is TGTGCCAGCAGCAGGCGGCCTGGGGGGGACACTGAAGCTTTCTTT. It translates to CASSRRPGGDTEAFF.

The chain couples TRBV29-1 to TRBJ2-7, with 9 bases fitting TRBD1. Per the germline V gene, CDR1 is SQVTM and CDR2 is ANQGSEA. This CDR3 comprises 12 residues. V lost 4 bases to trimming and J lost 7 bases; unmatched junction nucleotides: 5. CDR3 nucleotide sequence: TGCAGCGTTGGGGGACAGGGTGGAGAGCAGTACTTC. Its translation is CSVGGQGGEQYF.

The chain couples TRBV2 to TRBJ2-7; the match to TRBD2 covers 7 bases. This CDR3 is 13 amino acids long. V shed 2 bases, J shed 6 bases, and the junction held 4 bases outside the gene matches. Germline loops: CDR1 SNHLY, CDR2 FYNNEI. As DNA, the CDR3 is TGTGCCAGCAGTGAACAGACTAGCACCGAGCAGTACGTC. Translated: CASSEQTSTEQYV.

CDR3 nucleotides: TGTGCCAGCAGGGGGACAGTGGGTGGTAATGAAAAACTGTTTTTT. Its translation is CASRGTVGGNEKLFF. The chain combines TRBV27 with TRBJ1-4, with 7 bases that match TRBD1. There are 15 residues in the CDR3. The trim removed 6 bases at V and 4 bases at J, leaving 8 bases unmatched. Looked up from germline, CDR1 is MNHEY and CDR2 is SMNVEV (reference sequence).

This clone has only a few counts. The V gene is TRBV5-6, the J gene TRBJ2-2; 8 bases are shared with TRBD1. From germline, CDR1 is SGHDT and CDR2 YYEEEE. Losses at the gene ends were 3 bases for V and 5 bases for J; bases not matched to a gene: 3. The CDR3 consists of 14 residues. Here the CDR3 reads CASSSTGVTGELFF. The CDR3 bases are TGTGCCAGCAGCTCGACAGGGGTTACCGGGGAGCTGTTTTTT.

J is TRBJ1-2 and V is TRBV7-8, with D maybe TRBD1 (6 bases). CDR3 length: 14 residues. Germline-derived CDR1 and CDR2 are SGHVS and FQNEAQ. V was cut by 5 bases and J by 4 bases, with 14 bases left in between. This CDR3 is CASSPGDILYGYTF. The DNA for the CDR3 is TGTGCCAGCAGCCCTGGGGACATTCTCTATGGCTACACCTTC.

The chain recombines TRBV28 with TRBJ1-5; TRBD1 matches 10 bases. From germline, CDR1 is MDHEN and CDR2 SYDVKM. The CDR3 covers 16 residues. V lost 6 bases to trimming and J lost 2 bases; unmatched junction nucleotides: 7. The CDR3 reads CASSHRQGAGNQPQHF. CDR3 sequence (DNA): TGTGCCAGCAGCCACCGACAGGGGGCAGGCAATCAGCCCCAGCATTTT.

The chain links TRBV7-9 to TRBJ1-4; D unresolved. CDR1 and CDR2 from the germline V gene are SEHNR and FQNEAQ (reference sequence). The CDR3 length is 14 residues. Trimming took 2 bases from V and 8 from J, leaving 12 bases between them. As DNA, the CDR3 is TGTGCCAGCAGCTTAAATAGCGGGGAGGAAAAACTGTTTTTT. Its protein product is CASSLNSGEEKLFF.

The V call is TRBV28, the J call TRBJ1-6; 10 nucleotides match TRBD1. After removal of 5 bases from V and 7 bases from J, the junction contained 5 bases not matched to a gene. This CDR3 spans 15 amino acids. The germline V gene encodes CDR1 MDHEN and CDR2 SYDVKM. The CDR3 DNA reads as TGTGCCAGCAGTGACCGGGACAGGGGCAATTCACCCCTCCACTTT. As protein: CASSDRDRGNSPLHF.